This T cell receptor beta chain came from a study of CD8 T cells in ankylosing spondylitis. CDR1 and CDR2 (germline): MNHEY, SMNVEV (reference sequence). This CDR3 spans 14 amino acids. The V end lost 8 bases, the J end lost 1 base, and 12 bases lay between the germline ends. TCRdb itself ran the 5' RACE reads through MiXCR, one entry per CDR3 protein. The data show around 90,000 distinct CDR3 sequences, around 30% seen once. This clonotype was counted between two and nine times. The rearrangement joins TRBV27 to TRBJ2-1; D remains ambiguous. The clonotype comes from a male donor with ankylosing spondylitis or in good health (not recorded which). The sequenced sample consisted of blood, either unsorted or a sorted T cell fraction (not recorded which). The CDR3 DNA follows: TGTGCCAGCGCGATTTCCCTATCCTACAATGAGCAGTTCTTC. Residues: CASAISLSYNEQFF.